This T cell receptor beta chain was observed in a study of blood T cells in healthy people across ages. This clonotype was recorded many times. The antigen is not known. V lost 6 bases and J lost 2; bases outside the gene matches: 7. The CDR3 covers 16 residues. Study-wide points: Roughly linear declines in TCR beta diversity per million T cells occurred with age.

Primed by a sample-barcoded 5' primer and a J-beta primer mix, a second PCR proceeded for 7 to 11 cycles. MiXCR was run by TCRdb on the 5' RACE reads, yielding one entry per CDR3 protein. The sample holds approximately 730,000 distinct CDR3 sequences, approximately 43% seen once. This TCR was sampled from a woman in her sixties in good health. J is TRBJ2-6 and V is TRBV12-3 or TRBV12-4; TRBD1 agrees at 7 bases. The sequencing input was blood. The CDR3 here is CASRYTTGTGANVLTF. The CDR3 region has the DNA TGTGCCAGCAGATACACGACAGGGACTGGGGCCAACGTCCTGACTTTC.